The clone carrying this TCR beta chain has at least ten counts. Antigen unknown. Researchers amplified the TCR beta CDR3 regions from RNA transcripts. First-round RT-PCR targeting the TCR CDR3 was performed with the HTBI primer set. One entry per CDR3 protein results from TCRdb running MiXCR on the multiplex PCR reads. The sample consists of roughly 110,000 distinct CDR3 sequences, around a sixth of them appearing once. These data originate in a study of T cells in Graves' hyperthyroidism and ophthalmopathy. V lost 4 bases and J lost 4, with 11 bases in between. This CDR3 spans 14 amino acids. The study, taken as a whole, reports: Most thyroid clonotypes with frequency above 0.001 were detected in blood.

The chain links TRBV12-3 or TRBV12-4 to TRBJ1-5; D might be TRBD1 (6 bases). The TCR was taken from a woman between 50 and 59 years old with Graves' hyperthyroidism. Specimen: blood. In DNA form, the CDR3 reads TGTGCCAGCAGTTCTCGACAGGCGAATCAGCCCCAGCATTTT. It specifies CASSSRQANQPQHF.